This entry features one T cell receptor (beta chain) sequence. The junction departs from germline at one end; a sequencing error may be responsible. This specimen belongs to a study of tumor and adjacent non-tumor tissue in lung cancer. Germline assignment: CDR1 SGHAT and CDR2 FQNNGV. This CDR3 comprises 13 residues. TCRbeta libraries were built with three rounds of nested PCR, modified from ARM-PCR. TCRdb called the multiplex PCR reads again in MiXCR, with one record for every CDR3 protein. The sample lists about 43,000 distinct CDR3 sequences; roughly 60% were seen once. This sample's RNA came from whole unsorted tissue. The normal lung tissue was taken more than 3 cm from the tumor edge.

Sequencing was carried out using distant non-tumor lung tissue. J is TRBJ2-5 and V is TRBV11-2; D unclear. This receptor was taken from a man in his fifties with non-small cell lung cancer. The CDR3 is CASNKGRQETQYF. The CDR3 DNA follows: TGTGCCAGCAATAAAGGCAGACAAGAGACACAGTACTTC.